This TCR beta chain was obtained from a study of blood T cells in healthy people across ages. Next came a second PCR, run for about 7 to 12 cycles, which used a sample-barcoded 5' primer along with a J-beta primer mix. TCRdb reprocessed the 5' RACE reads with MiXCR, giving one entry per CDR3 protein. The table shows over 1,500,000 distinct CDR3 sequences, with around 50% occurring only once. CDR1 and CDR2 from the germline V gene are DFQATT and SNEGSKA (reference sequence). The CDR3 has 15 amino acids. With 3 bases clipped from V and 2 bases from J, the junction kept 5 bases outside the gene matches.

The sequence came from a woman aged 40 to 50 in good health. What was sequenced was blood. This chain uses TRBV20-1 with TRBJ2-3; TRBD2 matches 10 bases. The CDR3 sequence is CSASSGGTLTDTQYF. CDR3 nucleotides: TGCAGTGCTAGTAGCGGGGGGACCCTCACAGATACGCAGTATTTT.